The clone carrying this T cell receptor beta chain was detected only once. Its antigen is as yet unknown. This sample is drawn from a study of cytomegalovirus exposure and HLA in healthy donors. These donors were members of the roughly 110-subject validation cohort, a group separate from the roughly 700-subject first cohort. Profiled with immunoSEQ multiplex PCR; TCRdb holds only in-frame clones, not every one. The table has around 200,000 clones, 80% to 85% seen once; the top ten hold approximately 2.9%. Whole-study results and caveats: Some public TCRs appeared in many individuals, while most sequences were rare. Investigators reported approximately 150 TCR beta chains as tied to cytomegalovirus.

J was trimmed by 5 bases and V by 4 bases; bases with no gene match: 7. The CDR3 consists of 14 residues. Germline V gives CDR1 SGHTA, CDR2 FQGTGA. Sequenced: PBMCs. The sequence derives from a woman between 18 and 29 years old in good health and CMV-seropositive. The J gene is TRBJ1-1, the V gene TRBV7-3, with 7 nucleotides matching TRBD1. The CDR3 sequence: CASSSSRGVTEAFF. The CDR3 DNA sequence: TGTGCCAGCAGCTCATCCAGGGGGGTTACTGAAGCTTTCTTT.